This note documents a single TCR beta chain sequence. Germline V gene sequence: CDR1 SGHRS, CDR2 YFSETQ. Trimming at V came to 4 bases and at J to 3 bases, leaving 6 bases not matched to a gene. The CDR3 spans 16 residues. This sample was included in a study of T cell responses to AZD1222 COVID-19 vaccine. Measured with immunoSEQ multiplex PCR; TCRdb has only the in-frame clones, and not every one. The top ten clones hold about 12% of a sample with over 95,000 clones, more than 80% of them seen once. This TCR came from an adult in good health. Sequencing was performed on peripheral blood, taken on day 0 of AZD1222 vaccination. V gene TRBV5-1 combines with J gene TRBJ2-1; 11 bases agree with TRBD2. The CDR3 region is CASSPRLAGLYNEQFF. The CDR3 coding sequence is TGCGCCAGCAGCCCTAGACTAGCGGGACTCTACAATGAGCAGTTCTTC.